This T cell receptor beta chain appears in the sequencing data of a study of sequential checkpoint blockade in melanoma. In the study overall: First-line arms were nivolumab then ipilimumab, or the reverse, randomized 1:1.

Sample treatment: randomized to nivolumab then ipilimumab (arm A) or the reverse (arm B). From thawed PBMCs, live CD3+CD8+ cells negative for CD19 and CD56 were sorted. The CDR3 is made up of 16 amino acids. Germline assignment: CDR1 MNHEY and CDR2 SMNVEV (reference sequence). Losses at the gene ends were 11 bases for V and 6 bases for J; bases not matched to a gene: 20. Assay: immunoSEQ multiplex PCR; the TCRdb copy retains only in-frame clones and omits some. The profile shows some 20,000 clones, over 70% of them singletons. J is TRBJ1-1 and V is TRBV27, with TRBD1 identical over 8 bases. The sequencing here drew on CD8+ T cells sorted from blood (inferred from file names), taken from a patient given nivolumab and ipilimumab in sequence. This clonotype was sampled from a human donor with melanoma. The CDR3, as DNA: TGTGCCGCTTCAACCAGGGGGCCAGGCGAGGTGGCTGAAGCTTTCTTT. Translating gives CAASTRGPGEVAEAFF.